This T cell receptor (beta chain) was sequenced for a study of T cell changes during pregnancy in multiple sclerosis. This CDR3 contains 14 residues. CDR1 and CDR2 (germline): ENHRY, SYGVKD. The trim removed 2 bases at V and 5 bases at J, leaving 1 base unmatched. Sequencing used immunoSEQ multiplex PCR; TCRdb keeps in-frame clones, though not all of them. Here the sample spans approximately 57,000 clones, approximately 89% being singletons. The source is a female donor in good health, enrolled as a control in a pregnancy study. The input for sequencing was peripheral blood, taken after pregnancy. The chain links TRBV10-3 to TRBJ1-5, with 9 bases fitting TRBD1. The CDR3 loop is CAISERQGDQPQHF. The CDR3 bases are TGTGCCATCAGTGAGAGACAGGGGGATCAGCCCCAGCATTTT.